The rows below give T cell receptor beta chains drawn from one sample of a study of shared clonotypes between healthy human individuals. Method: immunoSEQ multiplex PCR; TCRdb's copy keeps in-frame clones and lacks some. The sample has under 1,900,000 clones, 98% seen once. Sequenced input: naive CD4+ T cells sorted from blood. These receptors originate from a man aged 25-45 years in good health. Each CDR3 is given with its conserved first and last residue. The D gene is left open where the match is weak. Clone size is given for some rows only: seen once, a few or many times, or a class if the clone is expanded.

V,D,size,length,J,DNA,CDR3
TRBV19,.,.,15,TRBJ2-6,TGTGCCAGTATCAGCTTCGGCTCTGGGGCCAACGTCCTGACTTTC,CASISFGSGANVLTF
TRBV19,.,.,15,TRBJ1-5,TGTGCCAGTAGTATCCTGGGTGTTGGCAATCAGCCCCAGCATTTT,CASSILGVGNQPQHF
TRBV4-2,TRBD2,.,15,TRBJ2-7,TGTGCCAGCAGCCAACTAGCGGGTCTGTCCTACGAGCAGTACTTC,CASSQLAGLSYEQYF
TRBV4-3,.,.,13,TRBJ1-2,TGCGCCAGCAGCCAAGTCTCGGGGGCCGGGCCATACTTC,CASSQVSGAGPYF
TRBV18,.,.,14,TRBJ1-5,TGTGCCAGCTCACCACTCGCGGGGGGTCAGCCCCAGCATTTT,CASSPLAGGQPQHF
TRBV25-1,.,.,13,TRBJ2-7,TGTGCCAGCAGTGAATATATGGGGTACGAGCAGTACTTC,CASSEYMGYEQYF
TRBV5-4,TRBD2,.,16,TRBJ2-3,TGTGCCAGCAGCTCCACTAGCGGGGCTAGCACAGATACGCAGTATTTT,CASSSTSGASTDTQYF
TRBV6-1,.,.,14,TRBJ2-3,TGTGCCAGCACCGAATGGGCGGGAACAGATACGCAGTATTTT,CASTEWAGTDTQYF
TRBV5-1,TRBD2,.,17,TRBJ2-4,TGCGCCAGCAGCTTGTCGCGGGGGGTACTAGCCAAAAACATTCAGTACTTC,CASSLSRGVLAKNIQYF
TRBV10-3,TRBD1,.,13,TRBJ2-7,TGTGCCATACTGGACAGGGTAACCTACGAGCAGTACTTC,CAILDRVTYEQYF
TRBV29-1,TRBD1,.,12,TRBJ1-2,TGCAGCGTGCTCACAGGGGTCTATGGCTACACCTTC,CSVLTGVYGYTF
TRBV6-5,.,.,14,TRBJ2-4,TGTGCCAGCAGTTCGGGACTCGGGAGAACATTTCAGTACTTC,CASSSGLGRTFQYF
TRBV5-4,.,.,14,TRBJ2-7,TGTGCCAGCAGCTTGTACAGACAGACCTACGAGCAGTACTTC,CASSLYRQTYEQYF
TRBV4-1,.,.,15,TRBJ1-4,TGCGCCAGCAGCCAAGGGCAGGGTCAACTTGAAAAACTGTTTTTT,CASSQGQGQLEKLFF
TRBV7-8,TRBD2,once,13,TRBJ2-1,TGTGCCAGCAGCCCAGGGCCGGGAGGTGAGCAGTTCTTC,CASSPGPGGEQFF
TRBV9,.,.,14,TRBJ2-2,TGTGCCAGCAGCGTAACAGAAAGAACCGGGGAGCTGTTTTTT,CASSVTERTGELFF
TRBV4-3,TRBD1,.,17,TRBJ1-2,TGCGCCAGCAGCCAAGTGGTACAGGGGGCAGGTATGGGTGGCTACACCTTC,CASSQVVQGAGMGGYTF
TRBV7-9,.,.,14,TRBJ2-7,TGTGCCAGCAGCTTTGGGGGAATATCTTACGAGCAGTACTTC,CASSFGGISYEQYF
TRBV5-5,TRBD1,.,18,TRBJ1-4,TGTGCCAGCAGCTACCCTGGCTCGGGACAGGGCATTAATGAAAAACTGTTTTTT,CASSYPGSGQGINEKLFF
TRBV28,.,.,14,TRBJ2-3,TGTGCCAGCCGTTACTCCCGGGACACAGATACGCAGTATTTT,CASRYSRDTDTQYF
TRBV4-1,.,.,14,TRBJ2-1,TGCGCCAGCAGCCAAGATGGTGGATACAATGAGCAGTTCTTC,CASSQDGGYNEQFF
TRBV5-1,TRBD1,.,16,TRBJ2-7,TGCGCCAGCAGCTACGACCGGCCAGGGGGTACCTACGAGCAGTACTTC,CASSYDRPGGTYEQYF
TRBV4-1,.,.,15,TRBJ2-7,TGCGCCAGCAGCCTCAGGGAATCTCCTTTTGACGAGCAGTACTTC,CASSLRESPFDEQYF
TRBV2,.,.,14,TRBJ2-7,TGTGCCAGCAGTGCCCAGGGTTCCGTCTACGAGCAGTACTTC,CASSAQGSVYEQYF
TRBV2,TRBD1,.,15,TRBJ2-3,TGTGCCAGCAGCGAGGGACAGGGGAGAGCAGATACGCAGTATTTT,CASSEGQGRADTQYF
TRBV27,TRBD2,.,15,TRBJ2-7,TGTGCCAGCAGTTTAAACCCTAGCGGGAGTTACGAGCAGTACTTC,CASSLNPSGSYEQYF
TRBV28,.,.,12,TRBJ1-4,TGTGCCAGCAGCCTACCGGGCGGAAAACTGTTTTTT,CASSLPGGKLFF
TRBV4-1,.,.,16,TRBJ2-5,TGCGCCAGCAGCCAAGACCGGGGCTATCATGGGGAGACCCAGTACTTC,CASSQDRGYHGETQYF
TRBV7-2,TRBD2,.,15,TRBJ2-7,TGTGCCAGCAGCGAGGGACTAGCGGGAGTATACGAGCAGTACTTC,CASSEGLAGVYEQYF
TRBV6-5,TRBD2,.,14,TRBJ2-7,TGTGCCACTAAAAGGCGGGAGCTCGGGTACGAGCAGTACTTC,CATKRRELGYEQYF
TRBV5-1,TRBD2,.,16,TRBJ2-7,TGCGCCAGCAGCTATGGACTAGCGGGGAGCTCCTACGAGCAGTACTTC,CASSYGLAGSSYEQYF
TRBV7-2,TRBD1,.,18,TRBJ2-1,TGTGCCAGCAGCCCCTGGGCCAAGGCAGGGGGCTCCTACAATGAGCAGTTCTTC,CASSPWAKAGGSYNEQFF
TRBV7-9,.,.,15,TRBJ2-4,TGTGCCAGCAGCTTAGGGCTCCACAGCGGTGACATTCAGTACTTC,CASSLGLHSGDIQYF
TRBV30,.,.,13,TRBJ2-1,TGTGCCTTCAGGGGTCTTGGGAACAATGAGCAGTTCTTC,CAFRGLGNNEQFF
TRBV10-3,TRBD1,.,12,TRBJ1-1,TGTGCCACCCACACAGGGGGCACTGAAGCTTTCTTT,CATHTGGTEAFF
TRBV9,.,.,13,TRBJ1-1,TGTGCCTTTCGCCAGGGTAGGAACACTGAAGCTTTCTTT,CAFRQGRNTEAFF
TRBV4-1,TRBD1,.,15,TRBJ2-1,TGCGCCAGCAGCCAAGTCGGACAGGTATACAATGAGCAGTTCTTC,CASSQVGQVYNEQFF
TRBV15,TRBD2,.,16,TRBJ2-5,TGTGCCACCAGCAGAGCAGTAGCGGGAGGGCTAGAGACCCAGTACTTC,CATSRAVAGGLETQYF
TRBV30,.,.,12,TRBJ2-7,TGTGCCTGGAGTGTACTGCTTTACGAGCAGTACTTC,CAWSVLLYEQYF
TRBV18,.,once,13,TRBJ1-4,TGTGCCAGCTCACCCTCCTCGCCGGAAAAACTGTTTTTT,CASSPSSPEKLFF
TRBV28,TRBD2,.,16,TRBJ2-1,TGTGCCAGCAAAGGTCGACTAGCGGGGTCCTACAATGAGCAGTTCTTC,CASKGRLAGSYNEQFF
TRBV6-1,TRBD1,.,14,TRBJ1-5,TGTGCCAGCAGTGCCTACAGGGGGAATCAGCCCCAGCATTTT,CASSAYRGNQPQHF